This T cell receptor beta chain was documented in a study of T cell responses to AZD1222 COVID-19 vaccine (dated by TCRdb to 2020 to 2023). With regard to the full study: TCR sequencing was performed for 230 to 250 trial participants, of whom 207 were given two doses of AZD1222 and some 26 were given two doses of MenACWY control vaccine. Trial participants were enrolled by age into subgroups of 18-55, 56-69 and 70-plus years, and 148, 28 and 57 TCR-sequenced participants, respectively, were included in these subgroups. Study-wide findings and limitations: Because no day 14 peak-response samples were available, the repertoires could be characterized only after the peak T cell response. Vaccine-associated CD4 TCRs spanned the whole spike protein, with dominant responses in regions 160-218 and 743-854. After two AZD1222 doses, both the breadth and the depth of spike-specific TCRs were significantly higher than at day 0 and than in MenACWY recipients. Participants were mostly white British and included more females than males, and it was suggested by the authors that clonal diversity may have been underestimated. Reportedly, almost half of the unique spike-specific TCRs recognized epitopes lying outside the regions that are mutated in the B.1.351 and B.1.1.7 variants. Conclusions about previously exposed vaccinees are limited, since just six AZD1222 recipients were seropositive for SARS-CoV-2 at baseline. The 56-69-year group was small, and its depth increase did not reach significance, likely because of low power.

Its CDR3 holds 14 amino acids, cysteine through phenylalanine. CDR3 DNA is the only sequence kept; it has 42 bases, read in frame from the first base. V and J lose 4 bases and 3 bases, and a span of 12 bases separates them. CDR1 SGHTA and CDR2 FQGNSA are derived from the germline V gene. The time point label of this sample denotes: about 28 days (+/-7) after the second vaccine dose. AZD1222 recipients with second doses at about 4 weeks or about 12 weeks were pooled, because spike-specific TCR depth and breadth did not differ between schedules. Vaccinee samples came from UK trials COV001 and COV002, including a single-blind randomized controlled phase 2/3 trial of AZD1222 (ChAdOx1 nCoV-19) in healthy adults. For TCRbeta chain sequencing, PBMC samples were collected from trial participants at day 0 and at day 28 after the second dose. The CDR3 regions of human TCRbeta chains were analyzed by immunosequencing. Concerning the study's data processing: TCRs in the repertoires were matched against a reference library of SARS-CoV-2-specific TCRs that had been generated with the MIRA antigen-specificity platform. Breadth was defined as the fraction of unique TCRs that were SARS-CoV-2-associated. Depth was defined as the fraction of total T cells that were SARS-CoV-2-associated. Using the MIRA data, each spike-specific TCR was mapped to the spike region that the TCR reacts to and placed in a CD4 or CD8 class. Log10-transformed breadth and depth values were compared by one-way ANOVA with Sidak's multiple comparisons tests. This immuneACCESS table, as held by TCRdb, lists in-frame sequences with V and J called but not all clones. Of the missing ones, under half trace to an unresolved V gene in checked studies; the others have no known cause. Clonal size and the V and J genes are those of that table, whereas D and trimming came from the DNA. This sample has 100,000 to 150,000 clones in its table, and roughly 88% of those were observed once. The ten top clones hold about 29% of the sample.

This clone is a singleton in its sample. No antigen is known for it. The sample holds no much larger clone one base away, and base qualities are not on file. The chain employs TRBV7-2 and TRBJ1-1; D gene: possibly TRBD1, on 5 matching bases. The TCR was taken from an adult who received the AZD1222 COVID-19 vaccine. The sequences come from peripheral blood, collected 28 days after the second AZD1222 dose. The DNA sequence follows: TGTGCCAGCAGCTCCCGACAGCCGGACACTGAAGCTTTCTTT. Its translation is CASSSRQPDTEAFF.